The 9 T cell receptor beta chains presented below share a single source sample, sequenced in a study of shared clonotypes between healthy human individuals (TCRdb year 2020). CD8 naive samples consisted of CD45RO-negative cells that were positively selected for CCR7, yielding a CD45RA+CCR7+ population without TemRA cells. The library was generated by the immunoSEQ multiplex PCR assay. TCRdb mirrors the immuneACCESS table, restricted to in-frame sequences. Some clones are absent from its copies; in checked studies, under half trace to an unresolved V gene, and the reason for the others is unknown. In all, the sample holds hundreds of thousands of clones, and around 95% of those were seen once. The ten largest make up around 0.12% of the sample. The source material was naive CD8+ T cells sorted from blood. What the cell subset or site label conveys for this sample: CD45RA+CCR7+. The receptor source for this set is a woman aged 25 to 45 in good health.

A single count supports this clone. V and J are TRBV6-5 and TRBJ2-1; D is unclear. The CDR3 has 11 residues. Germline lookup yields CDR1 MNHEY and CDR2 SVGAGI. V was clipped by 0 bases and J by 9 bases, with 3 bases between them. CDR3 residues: CASSYSTEQFF. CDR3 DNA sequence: TGTGCCAGCAGTTACTCGACTGAGCAGTTCTTC.

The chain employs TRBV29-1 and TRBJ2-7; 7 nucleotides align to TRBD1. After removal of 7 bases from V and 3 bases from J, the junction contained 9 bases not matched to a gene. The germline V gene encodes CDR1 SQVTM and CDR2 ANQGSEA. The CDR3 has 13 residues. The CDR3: CSAFGTELYEQYF. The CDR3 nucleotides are TGCAGCGCCTTCGGGACAGAACTCTACGAGCAGTACTTC.

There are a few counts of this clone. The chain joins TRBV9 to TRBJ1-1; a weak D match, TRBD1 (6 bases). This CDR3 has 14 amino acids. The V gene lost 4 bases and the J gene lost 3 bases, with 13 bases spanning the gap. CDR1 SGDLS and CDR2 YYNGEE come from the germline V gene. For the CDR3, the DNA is TGTGCCAGCAGCCTTAGACAGGAGTACACTGAAGCTTTCTTT. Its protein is CASSLRQEYTEAFF.

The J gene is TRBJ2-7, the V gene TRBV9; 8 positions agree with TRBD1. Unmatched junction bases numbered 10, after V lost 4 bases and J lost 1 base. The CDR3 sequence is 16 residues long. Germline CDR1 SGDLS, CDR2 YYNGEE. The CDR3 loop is CASSPGTGDFSYEQYF. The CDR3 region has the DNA TGTGCCAGCAGCCCCGGGACAGGAGATTTTTCCTACGAGCAGTACTTC.

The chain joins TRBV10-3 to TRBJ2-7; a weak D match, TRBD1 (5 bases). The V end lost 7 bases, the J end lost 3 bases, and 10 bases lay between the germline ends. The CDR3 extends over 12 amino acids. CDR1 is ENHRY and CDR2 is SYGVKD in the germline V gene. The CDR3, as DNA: TGTGCCATCACCGACAGCCACTACGAGCAGTACTTC. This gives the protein CAITDSHYEQYF.

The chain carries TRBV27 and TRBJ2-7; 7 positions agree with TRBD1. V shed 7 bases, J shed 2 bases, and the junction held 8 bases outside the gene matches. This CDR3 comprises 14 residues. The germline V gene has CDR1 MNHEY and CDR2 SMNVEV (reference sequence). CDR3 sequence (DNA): TGTGCCAGCAACCCGGGACAGAGTCCCTACGAGCAGTACTTC. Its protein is CASNPGQSPYEQYF.

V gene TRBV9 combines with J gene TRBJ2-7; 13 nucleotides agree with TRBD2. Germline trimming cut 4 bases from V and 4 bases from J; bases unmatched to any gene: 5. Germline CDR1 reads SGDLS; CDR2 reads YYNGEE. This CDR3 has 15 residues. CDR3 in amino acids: CASSLGTSGIYEQYF. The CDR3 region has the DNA TGTGCCAGCAGCCTTGGGACTAGCGGGATATACGAGCAGTACTTC.

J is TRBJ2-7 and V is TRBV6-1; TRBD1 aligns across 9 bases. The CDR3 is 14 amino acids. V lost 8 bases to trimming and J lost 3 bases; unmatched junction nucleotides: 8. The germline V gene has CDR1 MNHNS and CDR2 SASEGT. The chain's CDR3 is CASHQGTGLYEQYF. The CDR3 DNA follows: TGTGCCAGCCATCAAGGGACAGGGCTCTACGAGCAGTACTTC.

CDR3 sequence reads: CASSRYLDTEAFF. In nucleotides, the CDR3 is TGCGCCAGCAGCCGTTACTTAGACACTGAAGCTTTCTTT. The chain joins TRBV4-1 to TRBJ1-1; no reliable D call. The ends were cut back, 4 bases at V and 3 bases at J, with 9 bases in the middle. This CDR3 contains 13 residues. Germline lookup yields CDR1 MGHRA and CDR2 YSYEKL.